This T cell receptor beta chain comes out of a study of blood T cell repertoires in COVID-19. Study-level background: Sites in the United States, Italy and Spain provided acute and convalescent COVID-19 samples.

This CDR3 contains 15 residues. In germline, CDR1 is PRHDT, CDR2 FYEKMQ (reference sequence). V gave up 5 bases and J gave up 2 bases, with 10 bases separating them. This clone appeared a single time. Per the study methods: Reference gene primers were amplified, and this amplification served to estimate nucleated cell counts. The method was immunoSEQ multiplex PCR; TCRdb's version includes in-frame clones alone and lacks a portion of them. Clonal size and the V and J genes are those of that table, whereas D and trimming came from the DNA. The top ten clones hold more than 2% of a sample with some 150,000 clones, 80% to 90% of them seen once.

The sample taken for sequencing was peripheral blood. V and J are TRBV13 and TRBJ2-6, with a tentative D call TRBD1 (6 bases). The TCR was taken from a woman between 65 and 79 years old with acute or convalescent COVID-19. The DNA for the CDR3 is TGTGCCAGCAGCCTACAGGGAGCTGGGGCCAACGTCCTGACTTTC. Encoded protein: CASSLQGAGANVLTF.